This TCR beta chain is drawn from a study of shared clonotypes between healthy human individuals. Study background: Two women and three men aged 18 to 49 made up the donors. Used for every donor were three CD4 naive, three CD4 memory, two CD8 naive and one CD8 memory plate. Findings and caveats of the study: Larger richness was generally estimated for naive than memory subsets. There were few donors, and this limited the genetic and exposure-history diversity represented.

A word on this clone: No antigen is known for it.

Between the trimmed V and J ends, which lost 8 bases and 4 bases, there was a span of 20 bases. The CDR3 is made up of 15 amino acids. Germline V gene sequence: CDR1 KGHSY, CDR2 FQNENV. Measured with immunoSEQ multiplex PCR; TCRdb has only the in-frame clones, and not every one. The table shows over a million clones, with more than 95% occurring only once. Sequencing was performed on naive CD4+ T cells sorted from blood. Regarding subset: CD45RA+ positively selected. The sequence came from a man aged 25 to 40 in good health. The chain has TRBV16 and TRBJ1-1; D remains ambiguous. This CDR3 is CASRTTSGLGTEAFF. As DNA, the CDR3 is TGTGCCAGCCGAACCACGTCCGGGTTGGGCACTGAAGCTTTCTTT.